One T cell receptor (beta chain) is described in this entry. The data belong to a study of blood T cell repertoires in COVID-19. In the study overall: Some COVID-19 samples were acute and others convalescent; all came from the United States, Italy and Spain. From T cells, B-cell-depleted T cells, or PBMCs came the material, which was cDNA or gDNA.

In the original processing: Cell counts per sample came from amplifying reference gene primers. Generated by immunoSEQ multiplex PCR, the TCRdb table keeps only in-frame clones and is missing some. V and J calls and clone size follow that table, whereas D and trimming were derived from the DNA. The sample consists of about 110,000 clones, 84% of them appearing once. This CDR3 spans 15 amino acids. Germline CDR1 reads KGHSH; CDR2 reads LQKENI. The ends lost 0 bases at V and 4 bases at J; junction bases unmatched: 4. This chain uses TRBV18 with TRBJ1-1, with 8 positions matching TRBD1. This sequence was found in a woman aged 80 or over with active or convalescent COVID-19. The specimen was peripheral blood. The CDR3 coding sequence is TGTGCCAGCTCACCACCCGGACAGGGAGGCACTGAAGCTTTCTTT. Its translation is CASSPPGQGGTEAFF. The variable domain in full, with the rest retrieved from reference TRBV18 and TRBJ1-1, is NAGVMQNPRHLVRRRGQEARLRCSPMKGHSHVYWYRQLPEEGLKFMVYLQKENIIDESGMPKERFSAEFPKEGPSILRIQQVVRGDSAAYFCASSPPGQGGTEAFFGQGTRLTVV.